This T cell receptor beta chain was recorded in a study of control samples from healthy donors and cancer patients. Clones were sequenced by immunoSEQ multiplex PCR, and TCRdb holds only the in-frame ones, with some missing. There are 100,000 to 150,000 clones in the sample; more than 85% occur only once, and around 1.8% lies in the top ten. This clone was counted only a few times. This CDR3 is built from 13 residues. Trimming shortened V by 7 bases and J by 8 bases, and 12 bases separated the two germline ends. Germline V lookup: CDR1 LNHDA, CDR2 SQIVND (reference sequence). This chain uses TRBV19 with TRBJ1-6; D possibly corresponds to TRBD1 (5 bases). The clonotype originates from a man between 18 and 29 years old in good health. Source material: blood. CDR3 bases: TGTGCCAGTAACTGGGGGTTAGATTCACCCCTCCACTTT. Translated, it gives CASNWGLDSPLHF.